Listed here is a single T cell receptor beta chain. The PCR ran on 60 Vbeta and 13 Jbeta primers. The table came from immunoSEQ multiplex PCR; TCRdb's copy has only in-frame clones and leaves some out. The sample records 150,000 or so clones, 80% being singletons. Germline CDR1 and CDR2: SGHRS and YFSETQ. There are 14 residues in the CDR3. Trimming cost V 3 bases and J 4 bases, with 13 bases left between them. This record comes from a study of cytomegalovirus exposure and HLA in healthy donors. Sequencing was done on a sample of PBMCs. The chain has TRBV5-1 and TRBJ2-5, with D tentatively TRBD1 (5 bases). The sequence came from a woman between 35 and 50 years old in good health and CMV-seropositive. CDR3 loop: CASSSGQGLETQYF. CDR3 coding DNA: TGCGCCAGCAGCTCCGGCCAGGGTCTAGAGACCCAGTACTTC.